The subject of this entry is one TCR beta chain. What it binds is unknown. This sample is part of a study of cytomegalovirus exposure and HLA in healthy donors. About the study: Drawn from HLA-typed donors, roughly 87 million unique TCRs were held in an early data release. Of the donors genotyped, some 400 in all, about 82% fell in the Caucasian-associated ancestry cluster.

CDR3 length: 16 residues. The V segment lost 3 bases and the J segment 4 bases; nucleotides outside the gene matches: 7. The V gene's germline CDR1 is SGHRS and CDR2 YFSETQ. Study results and caveats: Within the data, a cluster of highly shared sequence variants was likely a sequencing artifact.

PCR primers comprised 60 Vbeta and 13 Jbeta primers. TCRdb's copy holds only in-frame clones and misses some; the assay was immunoSEQ multiplex PCR. The repertoire has about 95,000 clones, approximately 81% of them found once; the top ten carry over 3.5%. Healthy donors of bone marrow made up the group. The receptor comes from a woman in her thirties or forties in good health and CMV-seropositive. The chain is built from TRBV5-1 and TRBJ2-7, with 13 bases fitting TRBD2. Sequencing was carried out using PBMCs. CDR3 residues: CASSSGTSGIGYEQYF. The DNA for the CDR3 is TGCGCCAGCAGCTCCGGGACTAGCGGGATTGGTTACGAGCAGTACTTC. The full variable domain, with the rest looked up from reference TRBV5-1 and TRBJ2-7, is KAGVTQTPRYLIKTRGQQVTLSCSPISGHRSVSWYQQTPGQGLQFLFEYFSETQRNKGNFPGRFSGRQFSNSRSEMNVSTLELGDSALYLCASSSGTSGIGYEQYFGPGTRLTVT.